A selection of T cell receptor beta chains follows, all from one sample in a study of control samples from healthy donors and cancer patients. Libraries were prepared by immunoSEQ multiplex PCR; TCRdb keeps only in-frame clonotypes and omits some of them. The sample carries approximately 150,000 clones, 85% to 95% recorded once. Input material: blood. All receptors come from a man between 35 and 55 years old in good health. CDR3s include the opening cysteine and the closing phenylalanine or tryptophan. Each record gives: V gene, D gene, CDR3 length, J gene, CDR3 protein. D genes are given only for firm matches.

>TRBV30|.|14|TRBJ1-6
CAWSVRSGNSPLHF
>TRBV9|.|14|TRBJ1-1
CASSPRRGDTEAFF
>TRBV6-2/TRBV6-3|.|14|TRBJ2-5
CASSYHEIQETQYF
>TRBV10-2|.|16|TRBJ1-2
CASSDTGGGSPYGYTF
>TRBV15|TRBD2|14|TRBJ2-7
CATSRDVWEGEQYF
>TRBV12-5|.|17|TRBJ1-1
CASGLDYRRTHNTEAFF
>TRBV19|.|15|TRBJ1-5
CASIPIGSSNQPQHF
>TRBV19|.|15|TRBJ2-7
CASSIVIWGLGEQYF
>TRBV7-8|TRBD1|14|TRBJ1-5
CASSSNRGGQPQHF
>TRBV5-6|.|13|TRBJ1-1
CASSLGNGAEAFF
>TRBV11-2|.|15|TRBJ1-3
CASREVRTHGNTIYF
>TRBV2|.|12|TRBJ1-6
CASNRDNSPLHF
>TRBV6-5|.|13|TRBJ2-7
CASRLQGRYEQYF
>TRBV9|.|15|TRBJ2-3
CASTRQDLGTDTQYF
>TRBV7-8|.|14|TRBJ1-3
CASSLRFSGNTIYF
>TRBV2|.|13|TRBJ1-2
CASRDQGKYGYTF
>TRBV25-1|.|14|TRBJ1-3
CASSALSSGNTIYF
>TRBV18|.|15|TRBJ2-1
CASSPISGSINEQFF
>TRBV10-1|TRBD2|17|TRBJ2-3
CASSESRLAGGENTQYF
>TRBV4-2|.|15|TRBJ1-1
CASSQVGYAEIEAFF
>TRBV19|TRBD1|14|TRBJ2-7
CASRPGTGGDEQYF
>TRBV5-1|.|14|TRBJ1-4
CASSLRGEDEKLFF
>TRBV9|TRBD1|15|TRBJ1-2
CASSVVSGGLNGYTF
>TRBV27|TRBD1|16|TRBJ2-7
CASSLRPGQGAYEQYF
>TRBV28|.|15|TRBJ1-6
CASSWVADNNSPLHF
>TRBV4-2|.|17|TRBJ1-3
CASSQEGRGGAGNTIYF
>TRBV6-5|TRBD1|13|TRBJ2-1
CASSSTGDNEQFF
>TRBV24-1|.|13|TRBJ1-4
CATSPRGHEKLFF
>TRBV6-2/TRBV6-3|.|16|TRBJ2-3
CASSYSLETSTDTQYF
>TRBV5-4|TRBD1|14|TRBJ2-5
CASSLRQGRETQYF
>TRBV9|.|16|TRBJ1-4
CASTPRSGDHNEKLFF
>TRBV9|.|13|TRBJ1-1
CASRGMGNTEAFF
>TRBV7-2|.|13|TRBJ2-7
CASSPRVGGEQYF
>TRBV7-2|.|13|TRBJ1-3
CASKGTAGNTIYF
>TRBV5-6|.|14|TRBJ1-1
CASRLGALNTEAFF
>TRBV6-6|TRBD2|14|TRBJ2-3
CASRPTSGRDTQYF
>TRBV30|.|14|TRBJ1-6
CAWSARQFDSPLHF
>TRBV6-5|.|14|TRBJ2-2
CASGGYRDTGELFF
>TRBV7-9|.|17|TRBJ1-2
CASSVNGATELNYGYTF
>TRBV11-3|.|17|TRBJ2-2
CASSLFDRQTGTGELFF
>TRBV25-1|TRBD1|16|TRBJ2-4
CASSADRGSSGDIQYF
>TRBV19|TRBD2|16|TRBJ2-7
CASSPGLAGSSYEQYF
>TRBV7-9|.|15|TRBJ1-6
CASSSAAGHNSPLHF
>TRBV4-1|.|14|TRBJ1-1
CASSHDPWNTEAFF
>TRBV27|TRBD1|16|TRBJ2-5
CASSYLGQGAGETQYF
>TRBV6-5|.|14|TRBJ1-2
CASSSAAQGYGYTF
>TRBV5-4|.|15|TRBJ1-1
CASSLGGDARTEAFF
>TRBV11-2|TRBD1|15|TRBJ2-7
CASSLVGQGPYEQYF
>TRBV28|TRBD2|14|TRBJ2-1
CASRQTSGYNEQFF
>TRBV27|.|15|TRBJ1-1
CASRPRRTGNTEAFF
>TRBV4-1|TRBD1|16|TRBJ2-7
CASSHSREGGSYEQYF
>TRBV7-2|TRBD1|14|TRBJ1-3
CASSLNRGQGTIYF
>TRBV6-5|.|16|TRBJ1-6
CASSSYEGSAGSPLHF
>TRBV27|.|17|TRBJ1-6
CASSFGPAGSYNSPLHF
>TRBV19|.|15|TRBJ2-1
CASSIVHLQSDEQFF